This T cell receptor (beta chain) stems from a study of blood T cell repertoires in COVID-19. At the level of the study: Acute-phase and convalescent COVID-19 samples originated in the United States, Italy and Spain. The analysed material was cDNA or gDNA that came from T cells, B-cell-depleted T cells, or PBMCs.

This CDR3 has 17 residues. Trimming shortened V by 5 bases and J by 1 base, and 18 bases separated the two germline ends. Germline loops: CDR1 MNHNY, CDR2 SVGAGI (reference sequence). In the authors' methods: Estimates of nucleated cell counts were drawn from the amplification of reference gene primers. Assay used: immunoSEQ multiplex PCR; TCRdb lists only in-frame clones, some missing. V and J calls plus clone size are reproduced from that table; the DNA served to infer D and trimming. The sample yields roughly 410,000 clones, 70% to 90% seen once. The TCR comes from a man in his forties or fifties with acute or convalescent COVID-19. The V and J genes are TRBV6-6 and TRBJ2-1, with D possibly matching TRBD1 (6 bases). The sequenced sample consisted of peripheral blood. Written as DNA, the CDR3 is TGTGCCAGCAGTCCTCCGACAGGAACTACTTCCTACAATGAGCAGTTCTTC. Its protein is CASSPPTGTTSYNEQFF.